Listed below are T cell receptor beta chains from one sample, sequenced in a study of blood T cell repertoires in COVID-19. Profiled with immunoSEQ multiplex PCR; TCRdb holds only in-frame clones, not every one. The table lists 250,000 to 350,000 clones, about 88% of them singletons. Sequencing was carried out using peripheral blood. These receptors came from a human donor with COVID-19, enrolled during active disease. The donor label of this sample is uncertain. The CDR3 runs from the conserved cysteine through the conserved F or W. Each record gives: V gene, clone size, J gene, CDR3 length, D gene, CDR3 protein, CDR3 DNA. The D gene is left open where the match is weak. Part of the rows lack a size; the others show once, few, many or a class for expanded clones.

TRBV5-5	once	TRBJ2-7	15	TRBD2	CASSSGLAETYEQYF	TGTGCCAGCAGCTCCGGACTAGCGGAGACATACGAGCAGTACTTC
TRBV9	NA	TRBJ2-3	15	TRBD1	CASSIRQGATDTQYF	TGTGCCAGCAGCATTCGACAGGGGGCCACAGATACGCAGTATTTT
TRBV19	NA	TRBJ2-2	17	TRBD1	CASSIGLGTGVTGELFF	TGTGCCAGTAGTATAGGTTTAGGGACAGGGGTCACCGGGGAGCTGTTTTTT
TRBV19	NA	TRBJ1-5	15	NA	CASSPPPGSNQPQHF	TGTGCCAGTAGTCCTCCGCCGGGGAGCAATCAGCCCCAGCATTTT
TRBV11-2	few	TRBJ1-1	12	NA	CASSFRNTEAFF	TGTGCCAGCAGCTTTAGGAACACTGAAGCTTTCTTT
TRBV12-3/TRBV12-4	once	TRBJ2-4	13	NA	CASSWSPENIQYF	TGTGCCAGCAGCTGGTCCCCGGAAAACATTCAGTACTTC
TRBV19	NA	TRBJ2-5	11	NA	CASSVEETQYF	TGTGCCAGTAGTGTCGAAGAGACCCAGTACTTC
TRBV19	NA	TRBJ1-1	12	TRBD1	CASSWGTDILVF	TGTGCCAGTAGTTGGGGGACAGACATCCTAGTCTTT
TRBV6-4	once	TRBJ2-1	15	TRBD1	CASSGDSSSYNEQFF	TGTGCCAGCAGTGGGGACAGCTCCTCCTACAATGAGCAGTTCTTC
TRBV29-1	NA	TRBJ1-5	13	NA	CSVEAGSNQPQHF	TGCAGCGTTGAGGCAGGTAGCAATCAGCCCCAGCATTTT